This is a list of T cell receptor beta chains from one sample in a study of T cell responses to AZD1222 COVID-19 vaccine. Generated by immunoSEQ multiplex PCR, the TCRdb table keeps only in-frame clones and is missing some. Of 110,000 to 150,000 clones listed, around 90% are singletons. The source was peripheral blood, collected 28 days after the second AZD1222 dose. Receptors originate from an adult who received the AZD1222 COVID-19 vaccine. CDR3s include the opening cysteine and the closing phenylalanine or tryptophan. The order of the fields is D gene, clone size, J gene, V gene, CDR3 DNA, CDR3 protein. D genes are given only for firm matches. Expanded clones get a size class; other rows say once, few or many, or leave the size out.

>TRBD1|.|TRBJ1-2|TRBV11-2
TGTGCCAGCAGCACGGGGACAGGGGGCAAGGATTACACCTTC
CASSTGTGGKDYTF
>.|.|TRBJ2-3|TRBV2
TGTGCCAGCAGTGAAGGAGTCGGGAGAGATGCAGATACGCAGTATTTT
CASSEGVGRDADTQYF
>TRBD1|.|TRBJ1-2|TRBV6-4
TGTGCCAGTTCACCCCGGGGGGACAGCCCTTACTATGGCTACACCTTC
CASSPRGDSPYYGYTF
>.|.|TRBJ1-6|TRBV7-2
TGTGCCAGCAGCTTCAGCGGGGATTCCGGTTCACCCCTCCACTTT
CASSFSGDSGSPLHF
>.|few|TRBJ2-7|TRBV14
TGTGCCAGCAGCCAATCAAGTGCCTCCTACGAGCAGTACTTC
CASSQSSASYEQYF
>.|.|TRBJ1-1|TRBV29-1
TGCAGCGTTGATCGGGATGACACTGAAGCTTTCTTT
CSVDRDDTEAFF
>.|.|TRBJ1-2|TRBV7-2
TGTGCCAGCAGCCCCCACTATGAGGGGGGATATGGCTACACCTTC
CASSPHYEGGYGYTF
>.|.|TRBJ1-1|TRBV11-2
TGTGCCAGCAGCTTAAGTCTGTTAATGAACACTGAAGCTTTCTTT
CASSLSLLMNTEAFF
>TRBD1|.|TRBJ1-4|TRBV19
TGTGCCAGTAGTCTCGACAGGGGTTCGGCTGAAAAACTGTTTTTT
CASSLDRGSAEKLFF
>TRBD1|.|TRBJ1-2|TRBV10-3
TGTGCCATCAGTGAATCCCCCGGACAGGGGGGCTTCTATGGCTACACCTTC
CAISESPGQGGFYGYTF
>.|.|TRBJ2-7|TRBV30
TGTGCCTGGAACAATGGACGTCGGGTTGACGAGCAGTACTTC
CAWNNGRRVDEQYF
>TRBD2|.|TRBJ2-7|TRBV5-4
TGTGCCAGCAGCTTGCGGTCCGGGACTAGCGGGGGGAACACGTACGAGCAGTACTTC
CASSLRSGTSGGNTYEQYF
>.|few|TRBJ1-6|TRBV5-1
TGCGCCAGCAGAGCGACAAGTAATTCACCCCTCCACTTT
CASRATSNSPLHF
>.|.|TRBJ2-3|TRBV10-1
TGCGCCAGCAGTGAGAGGGTGGGGGCCTGGGATACGCAGTATTTT
CASSERVGAWDTQYF
>.|.|TRBJ1-6|TRBV6-6
TGTGCCAGCAGCCCCGATAGGGGTCGGGGCTCACCCCTCCACTTT
CASSPDRGRGSPLHF
>.|.|TRBJ1-3|TRBV3-1/TRBV3-2
TGTGCCAGCAGCCCCCGGGCAGGCGTTGGAAACACCATATATTTT
CASSPRAGVGNTIYF
>TRBD1|.|TRBJ2-7|TRBV6-5
TGTGCCAGCAGTTACGGGGCAGGGGGCAACGAGCAGTACTTC
CASSYGAGGNEQYF
>TRBD1|.|TRBJ2-7|TRBV15
TGTGCCACCAGCAGTTACAGGGGACCCGACTCCTACGAGCAGTACTTC
CATSSYRGPDSYEQYF
>.|.|TRBJ2-5|TRBV4-2
TGTGCCAGCAGCCAAGAACAGCAAGAGACCCAGTACTTC
CASSQEQQETQYF
>TRBD1|.|TRBJ1-2|TRBV25-1
TGTGCCAGCAGTGTTTCCGGGACAGGGGGCAGCTATGGCTACACCTTC
CASSVSGTGGSYGYTF
>TRBD2|.|TRBJ2-7|TRBV10-2
TGCGCCAGCAGTCCACTAGCGGGCTCCTACGAGCAGTACTTC
CASSPLAGSYEQYF